A selection of T cell receptor beta chains follows, all from one sample in a study of cytomegalovirus exposure and HLA in healthy donors. Clones were sequenced by immunoSEQ multiplex PCR, and TCRdb holds only the in-frame ones, with some missing. This table holds around 150,000 clones, around 72% found once. The specimen was PBMCs. These receptors were collected from a man aged 45-65 years in good health and CMV-seronegative. The CDR3 runs from the conserved cysteine through the conserved F or W. The order of the fields is V gene, D gene, clone size, J gene, CDR3 DNA, CDR3 protein. A D gene is named only where the DNA matches it firmly. Clone size appears in some rows only: once, few, many, or a class for an expanded clone.

TRBV7-2	TRBD1	-	TRBJ1-2	TGTGCCAGCAGCCCGCAGGGGGCCTTAGCTAACTATGGCTACACCTTC	CASSPQGALANYGYTF
TRBV27	-	-	TRBJ2-7	TGTGCCAGCAGTTTATCGGGTCTAACAGGACCCTACGAGCAGTACTTC	CASSLSGLTGPYEQYF
TRBV29-1	TRBD1	few	TRBJ1-1	TGCAGCGTTGGGACAGGGGGTGGCATGAACACTGAAGCTTTCTTT	CSVGTGGGMNTEAFF
TRBV11-1	-	few	TRBJ1-1	TGTGCCAGCAGACCCCGACAGGCCTACACTGAAGCTTTCTTT	CASRPRQAYTEAFF
TRBV2	TRBD2	once	TRBJ2-7	TGTGCCAGCAAGTTACTAGCGGGGGGATCCTACGAGCAGTACTTC	CASKLLAGGSYEQYF
TRBV11-3	TRBD1	-	TRBJ2-2	TGTGCCAGCAGCTTAGCCGGGACAGGGTTGCCCGGGGAGCTGTTTTTT	CASSLAGTGLPGELFF
TRBV6-6	TRBD1	-	TRBJ1-3	TGTGCCAGCGTATTACAGGGGACGGCTGGAAACACCATATATTTT	CASVLQGTAGNTIYF
TRBV6-4	TRBD1	-	TRBJ2-3	TGTGCCAGCAGTGACTATGGGACAGGGGGAAAAGATACGCAGTATTTT	CASSDYGTGGKDTQYF
TRBV18	TRBD1	-	TRBJ2-7	TGTGCCAGCTCACCAACAGGGGGCACTGTAACCTACGAGCAGTACTTC	CASSPTGGTVTYEQYF
TRBV11-2	TRBD1	-	TRBJ1-6	TGTGCCAGCAGCTTAGAACAGGGGCTACCACCCCTCCACTTT	CASSLEQGLPPLHF
TRBV18	TRBD2	-	TRBJ2-1	TGTGCCAGCTCATCTACAGCCCTAGCGGGGGGGGGCAATGAGCAGTTCTTC	CASSSTALAGGGNEQFF
TRBV7-9	TRBD1	-	TRBJ1-4	TGTGCCAGCAGCTACGGACAGGTAGCCTCAACTAATGAAAAACTGTTTTTT	CASSYGQVASTNEKLFF
TRBV7-6	-	-	TRBJ1-1	TGTGCCAGCAGCTTAGTGGCGAACACTGAAGCTTTCTTT	CASSLVANTEAFF
TRBV13	TRBD1	-	TRBJ2-5	TGTGCCAGCAGCCCAGGGACAGATCAAGAGACCCAGTACTTC	CASSPGTDQETQYF
TRBV4-2	TRBD2	-	TRBJ2-7	TGTGCCAGCAGCCGGGGACTAGCGAGCGAGCAGTACTTC	CASSRGLASEQYF